This TCR beta chain was captured by sequencing in a study of regulatory T cells in long-lasting Graves disease. Study-level background: Graves' patients who were just diagnosed had used antithyroid drugs for under 3 months.

General observations from the study: Patients whose Graves' disease persisted exhibited lower TCR diversity than those newly diagnosed.

The table lists this clonotype with a few counts. Its antigen is still unknown. Specified time point: newly diagnosed GD, antithyroid drugs for less than 3 months. From PBMCs, RNA was extracted and then used to make the TCR library. Sequencing libraries for TCR beta were prepared with iRepertoire HTBI primers and Arm-PCR of CDR3 regions. TCRdb reprocessed the multiplex PCR reads via MiXCR and lists one record per CDR3 protein. The sample holds 400,000 to 500,000 distinct CDR3 sequences; about 17% are singletons and the top ten take around 10%. This same sample was also taken into another study, of T cells in Graves' hyperthyroidism and ophthalmopathy. This second study notes: The HTBI primer set drove a first-round RT-PCR of the TCR CDR3. Ophthalmopathy could be told apart from stable hyperthyroidism with a 13 V-J model.

The TCR sequence derives from a woman aged 25 to 39 with Graves disease. Sequenced here: peripheral blood mononuclear cells (PBMCs), sampled at new diagnosis, from a patient treated with antithyroid drugs.

CDR3 nucleotide sequence: TGTGCCAGCAGTTTTAAAGGCGGCCCGGACACCGGGGAGCTGTTTTTT. This gives the protein CASSFKGGPDTGELFF. The chain is built from TRBV12-3 or TRBV12-4 and TRBJ2-2; D uncertain. CDR3 length equals 16 residues. Trimming removed 3 bases at V and 3 bases at J, with 14 bases between.